This T cell receptor (beta chain) derives from a study of OX40 agonist ivuxolimab in advanced cancers. Whole-study context: The drug used for patients, ivuxolimab, was an agonistic anti-OX40 (CD134) antibody. Past anti-PD-1, anti-PD-L1 or anti-CTLA-4 therapy was accepted, and roughly 37% had received some.

The V end was cut by 8 bases, the J end by 0 bases, with 11 bases between. CDR1 and CDR2 (germline): SGDLS, YYNGEE. The length of the CDR3 is 13 residues. Measured with immunoSEQ multiplex PCR; TCRdb has only the in-frame clones, and not every one. The repertoire holds some 51,000 clones, about 90% seen once, with approximately 14% in the top ten. The chain recombines TRBV9 with TRBJ1-1; weak D call: TRBD1 (5 bases). This specimen was CD4+ or CD8+ T cells sorted from blood, taken in a trial of the OX40 agonist ivuxolimab. The TCR comes from an adult with an advanced solid tumor such as melanoma, head and neck, liver or kidney cancer. CDR3 region: CASSRQLNTEAFF. As DNA, the CDR3 is TGTGCCAGTTCCAGACAGCTGAACACTGAAGCTTTCTTT.